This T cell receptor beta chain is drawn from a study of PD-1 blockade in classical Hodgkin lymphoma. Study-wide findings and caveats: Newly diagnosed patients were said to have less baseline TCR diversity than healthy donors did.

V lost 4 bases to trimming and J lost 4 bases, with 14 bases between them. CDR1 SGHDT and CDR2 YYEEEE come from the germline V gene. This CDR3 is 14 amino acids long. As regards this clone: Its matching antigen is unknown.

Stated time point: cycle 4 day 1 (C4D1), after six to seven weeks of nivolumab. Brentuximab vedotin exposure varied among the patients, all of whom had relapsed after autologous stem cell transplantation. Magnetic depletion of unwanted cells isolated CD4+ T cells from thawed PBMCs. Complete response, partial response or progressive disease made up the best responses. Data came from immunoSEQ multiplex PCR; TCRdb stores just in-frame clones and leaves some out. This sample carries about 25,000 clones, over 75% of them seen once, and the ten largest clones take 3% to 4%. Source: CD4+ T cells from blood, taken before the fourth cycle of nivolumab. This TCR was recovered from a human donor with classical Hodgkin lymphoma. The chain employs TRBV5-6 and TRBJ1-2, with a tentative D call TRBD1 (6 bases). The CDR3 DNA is TGTGCCAGCAGCCCATGGACAGCCAGCTATGGCTACACCTTC. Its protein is CASSPWTASYGYTF.